The clone carrying this T cell receptor beta chain was found once. The antigen remains unidentified. The sample comes from a study of siplizumab effects on memory and regulatory T cells. General study points: Naive or memory phenotype assignment was not possible for roughly 75-97% of proliferating CD4+ or CD8+ clones. Naive T cells looked more diverse than memory cells and looked like major alloresponse contributors. The study did not confirm that proliferating Tregs from siplizumab cultures were suppressive.

Repertoires were generated with immunoSEQ multiplex PCR, while TCRdb's copy carries only in-frame clones and drops some. The table lists about 120,000 clones, about 93% of them singletons. Germline-derived CDR1 and CDR2 are SEHNR and FQNEAQ (reference sequence). The V segment lost 1 base and the J segment 10 bases; nucleotides outside the gene matches: 4. CDR3 length: 14 amino acids. This TCR was recovered from a human donor in good health. The chain has TRBV7-9 and TRBJ1-6, with TRBD1 identical over 7 bases. Sequencing was carried out using non-Treg CD4+ T cells sorted from blood. The CDR3 sequence: CASSLEGAQSPLHF. The CDR3, as DNA: TGTGCCAGCAGCTTAGAGGGGGCCCAATCACCCCTCCACTTT.